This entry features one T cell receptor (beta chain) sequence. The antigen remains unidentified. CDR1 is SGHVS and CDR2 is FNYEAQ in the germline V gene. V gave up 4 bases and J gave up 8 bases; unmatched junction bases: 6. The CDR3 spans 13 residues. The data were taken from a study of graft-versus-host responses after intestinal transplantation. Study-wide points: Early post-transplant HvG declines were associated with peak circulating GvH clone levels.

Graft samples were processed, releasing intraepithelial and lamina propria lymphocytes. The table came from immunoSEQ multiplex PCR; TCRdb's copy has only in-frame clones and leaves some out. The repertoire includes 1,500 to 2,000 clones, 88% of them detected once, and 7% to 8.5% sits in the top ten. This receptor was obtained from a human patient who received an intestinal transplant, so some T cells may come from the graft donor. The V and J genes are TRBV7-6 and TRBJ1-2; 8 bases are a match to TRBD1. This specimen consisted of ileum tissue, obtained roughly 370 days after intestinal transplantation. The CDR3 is CASSSQGARGYTF. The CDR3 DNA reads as TGTGCCAGCAGCTCGCAGGGGGCGAGGGGCTACACCTTC.